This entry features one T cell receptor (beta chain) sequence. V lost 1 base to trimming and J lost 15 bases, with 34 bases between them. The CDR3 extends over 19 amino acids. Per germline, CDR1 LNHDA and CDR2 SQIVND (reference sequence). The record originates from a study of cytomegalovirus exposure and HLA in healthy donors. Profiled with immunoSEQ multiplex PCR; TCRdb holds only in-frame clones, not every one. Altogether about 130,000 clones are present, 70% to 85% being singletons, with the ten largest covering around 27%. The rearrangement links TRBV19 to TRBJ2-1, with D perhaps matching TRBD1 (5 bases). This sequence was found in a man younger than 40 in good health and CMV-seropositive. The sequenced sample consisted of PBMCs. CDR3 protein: CASSIAGQGGAAPPLTPFF. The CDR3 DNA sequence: TGTGCCAGTAGTATAGCTGGGCAGGGCGGCGCGGCCCCGCCACTTACCCCGTTCTTC. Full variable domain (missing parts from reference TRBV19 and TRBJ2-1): DGGITQSPKYLFRKEGQNVTLSCEQNLNHDAMYWYRQDPGQGLRLIYYSQIVNDFQKGDIAEGYSVSREKKESFPLTVTSAQKNPTAFYLCASSIAGQGGAAPPLTPFFGPGTRLTVL.